These 8 T cell receptor beta chains share one sample of origin, sequenced in a study of T cell repertoires and HLA-DP antigens. The protocol was immunoSEQ multiplex PCR, while the TCRdb copy is restricted to in-frame clones and leaves out a portion. The sample lists over 60,000 clones, about four fifths occurring once. The antigens for these receptors are not known. Sequencing used CD4+ T cells from PBMCs. Every receptor here comes from a man between 60 and 75 years old in good health and CMV-seronegative.

The chain links TRBV6-6 to TRBJ2-7; D gene uncertain. The V end was cut by 4 bases, the J end by 2 bases, with 3 bases between. This CDR3 comprises 11 residues. Germline V gene data show CDR1 as MNHNY and CDR2 as SVGAGI (reference sequence). The CDR3 sequence is CASSSPYEQYF. Written as DNA, the CDR3 is TGTGCCAGCAGTTCGCCCTACGAGCAGTACTTC.

To note about this clone: Other nucleotide sequences in the sample specify the same CDR3. This chain links TRBV18 with TRBJ1-1; D perhaps matches TRBD1 (5 bases). This CDR3 is 14 amino acids long. V gave up 3 bases and J gave up 2 bases, with 10 bases separating them. Germline CDR1 and CDR2: KGHSH and LQKENI. The CDR3: CASSPGRANTEAFF. The CDR3 DNA is TGTGCCAGCTCACCGGGCAGGGCTAACACTGAAGCTTTCTTT.

V gene TRBV2 combines with J gene TRBJ2-3, with a possible D match to TRBD2 (7 bases). In germline, CDR1 is SNHLY, CDR2 FYNNEI. V lost 3 bases, J lost 5 bases, and 12 bases lay in between. The CDR3 is 14 amino acids. CDR3 residues: CASSERGQGDTQYF. DNA of the CDR3: TGTGCCAGCAGTGAGCGGGGGCAGGGAGATACGCAGTATTTT. The full variable domain, in which reference TRBV2 and TRBJ2-3 provide the parts outside the CDR3, is EPEVTQTPSHQVTQMGQEVILRCVPISNHLYFYWYRQILGQKVEFLVSFYNNEISEKSEIFDDQFSVERPDGSNFTLKIRSTKLEDSAMYFCASSERGQGDTQYFGPGTRLTVL.

This chain joins TRBV6-6 and TRBJ1-3; a weak D match, TRBD1 (6 bases). The CDR3 length is 14 residues. Germline CDR1 and CDR2: MNHNY and SVGAGI (reference sequence). V dropped 7 bases and J dropped 0 bases, with 10 bases sitting between them. This CDR3 reads CASKAGDSGNTIYF. Here the CDR3 DNA reads TGTGCCAGCAAAGCAGGGGACTCTGGAAACACCATATATTTT.

The genes are TRBV27 and TRBJ2-2; 9 bases match TRBD1. Germline V lookup: CDR1 MNHEY, CDR2 SMNVEV (reference sequence). The CDR3 sequence is 14 residues long. After removal of 8 bases from V and 2 bases from J, the junction contained 3 bases not matched to a gene. The DNA for the CDR3 is TGTGCCAGCGGACAGGGGCCTAACACCGGGGAGCTGTTTTTT. This sequence encodes CASGQGPNTGELFF.

This chain joins TRBV6-5 and TRBJ2-7; 8 nucleotides match TRBD1. Germline V gene lookup returns CDR1 MNHEY and CDR2 SVGAGI. J was trimmed by 0 bases and V by 6 bases; bases with no gene match: 7. The CDR3 is 15 amino acids. CDR3 sequence: CASSRGQAPSYEQYV. Written as DNA, the CDR3 is TGTGCCAGCAGCCGGGGACAGGCTCCCTCCTACGAGCAGTACGTC.

The rearrangement joins TRBV5-1 to TRBJ2-4; unclear D gene. V was clipped by 0 bases and J by 2 bases, with 12 bases between them. CDR1 and CDR2 (germline): SGHRS, YFSETQ. The CDR3 has 16 residues. CDR3 sequence reads: CASSLGDDSTKNIQYF. The CDR3 nucleotides read TGCGCCAGCAGCTTGGGTGACGATTCCACCAAAAACATTCAGTACTTC.

V gene TRBV5-6 combines with J gene TRBJ2-3, with TRBD2 matching 9 bases. This CDR3 has 14 amino acids. Per germline, CDR1 SGHDT and CDR2 YYEEEE. J gave up 6 bases and V 3 bases, and 5 bases lay outside the gene matches. CDR3 coding DNA: TGTGCCAGCAGCTCATTAGCGGGGGAGGATACGCAGTATTTT. This codes for CASSSLAGEDTQYF.